This is a list of T cell receptor beta chains from one sample in a study of shared clonotypes between healthy human individuals. Assay used: immunoSEQ multiplex PCR; TCRdb lists only in-frame clones, some missing. Here the sample spans about 1 million clones, about 70% being singletons. The sequenced material came from memory CD4+ T cells sorted from blood. The receptors stem from a man in his late teens or twenties in good health. Both conserved end residues are part of each CDR3. D genes are given only for firm matches.

>14|TRBJ1-2|.|TRBV13
CASSFGGHGYGYTF
>16|TRBJ1-2|.|TRBV18
CASSPPVAQPSYGYTF
>16|TRBJ2-7|.|TRBV7-9
CASSERAPGSSYEQYF
>12|TRBJ2-5|.|TRBV6-6
CASSFGPETQYF
>15|TRBJ2-7|.|TRBV18
CASSLNRGSPYEQYF
>13|TRBJ2-1|.|TRBV6-5
CASRMDLNNEQFF
>15|TRBJ2-5|.|TRBV11-1
CASSRGGLQAETQYF
>15|TRBJ1-3|.|TRBV5-1
CASSLSGFSGNTIYF
>17|TRBJ1-5|.|TRBV15
CATSSLGRPAGDQPQHF
>15|TRBJ2-1|TRBD1|TRBV11-2
CASSARQGVFNEQFF
>14|TRBJ2-3|.|TRBV7-2
CASSSQANTDTQYF
>15|TRBJ1-5|TRBD1|TRBV4-1
CASSPPDRVNQPQHF
>14|TRBJ1-2|.|TRBV7-9
CASSPTQGNYGYTF
>13|TRBJ1-5|.|TRBV21-1
CASRGLSNQPQHF
>15|TRBJ2-5|.|TRBV6-1
CASSGMRTAQETQYF
>17|TRBJ2-6|.|TRBV7-3
CASSFLHLMSGANVLTF
>16|TRBJ1-1|.|TRBV7-9
CASSSPRGREGTEAFF
>19|TRBJ2-1|TRBD2|TRBV5-6
CASRHSDREVFISYNEQFF
>15|TRBJ2-7|.|TRBV7-5
CARSHRTSGCYEQYF
>14|TRBJ1-5|.|TRBV19
CASSISVGNQPQHF
>14|TRBJ1-6|.|TRBV9
CASSVADGNSPLHF
>15|TRBJ1-5|TRBD1|TRBV28
CASRGGQGINQPQHF
>14|TRBJ2-5|.|TRBV19
CASKSEGNWETQYF
>14|TRBJ2-7|.|TRBV30
CAWSRGGGPGEQYF
>15|TRBJ1-2|.|TRBV7-2
CASSQARVTNYGYTF
>15|TRBJ2-5|.|TRBV5-1
CASSSTPGIQETQYF
>15|TRBJ2-5|.|TRBV5-1
CASSLDPGAEETQYF
>14|TRBJ2-7|TRBD2|TRBV7-2
CASRLAGGSYEQYF
>15|TRBJ2-5|.|TRBV5-1
CASSLESGPQETQYF
>16|TRBJ2-1|TRBD2|TRBV9
CASSVALAGGLGEQFF
>15|TRBJ2-1|TRBD2|TRBV4-3
CASSQDLAAYNEQFF
>16|TRBJ2-5|TRBD2|TRBV7-2
CASSPPGLALTETQYF
>13|TRBJ1-2|TRBD1|TRBV6-5
CASSYWTGSGYTF
>13|TRBJ1-1|.|TRBV9
CASSVVSDTEAFF
>14|TRBJ2-3|.|TRBV11-3
CASSLGPGTDTQYF
>13|TRBJ1-2|.|TRBV19
CASSIGINYGYTF
>16|TRBJ1-2|.|TRBV9
CASSDRDNLFSVGYTF
>16|TRBJ1-1|TRBD1|TRBV5-1
CASSLAAGGMNTEAFF
>11|TRBJ2-4|.|TRBV20-1
CSAHRDNIQYF
>16|TRBJ2-2|TRBD2|TRBV29-1
CSVEDRSGSISGELFF
>16|TRBJ1-5|TRBD1|TRBV19
CATKTRDRLSNQPQHF
>14|TRBJ1-6|.|TRBV6-5
CASRSDSFNSPLHF
>17|TRBJ2-1|TRBD1|TRBV15
CATSSATGKSSYNEQFF
>17|TRBJ2-7|.|TRBV5-5
CASSSLNGRGKVHEQYF
>15|TRBJ2-5|TRBD1|TRBV5-4
CASSSGQGLQETQYF
>15|TRBJ2-1|TRBD1|TRBV5-1
CASSLGQVSYNEQFF
>12|TRBJ2-3|.|TRBV5-4
CASSLHPDTQYF
>11|TRBJ2-7|.|TRBV20-1
CSARASSEQYF
>17|TRBJ2-3|.|TRBV4-3
CASSLDGGSLRADTQYF
>14|TRBJ1-4|.|TRBV6-5
CASSYSSWGEKLFF
>16|TRBJ1-1|TRBD1|TRBV28
CASSVSGGAFYTEAFF
>13|TRBJ1-1|.|TRBV2
CASSEESPPGAFF
>14|TRBJ1-3|.|TRBV18
CASSPTTDGNTIYF
>13|TRBJ2-3|.|TRBV7-2
CASSMGGRDTQYF